This T cell receptor (beta chain) is drawn from a study of regulatory T cells in long-lasting Graves disease (dated by TCRdb to about 2021). About the investigation overall: To count as having persistent Graves' disease, a patient had to have received antithyroid drug treatment for over 5 years with TSH receptor autoantibodies remaining persistently positive. Patients with persistent Graves' disease were compared with patients with newly diagnosed Graves' disease using TCR sequencing and RNA sequencing of peripheral blood. Antithyroid drugs had been taken for ten to twelve years on average by persistent Graves' disease patients in the clinical cohort. The study was registered as a clinical trial and conducted in China. TCR sequencing covered roughly 13 persistent and 20 or so newly diagnosed Graves' disease patients, some 35 samples in total. Findings and caveats that apply to the study as a whole: TRBV28, TRBJ1-2 and TRBJ2-5 were preferentially used in persistent disease, while TRBV20-1 and TRBJ2-1 were favored in newly diagnosed disease. Sequencing and analysis were limited to the TCR beta chain. Persistent patients shared more public clonotypes among themselves (around 2,700) than newly diagnosed patients did (roughly 920). Peripheral blood alone was examined, since thyroid tissue, which constituted the primary lesion, could not be accessed. The small sample size was acknowledged by the authors as a limitation that may reduce accuracy. Persistent Graves' disease patients showed lower TCR Shannon entropy and fewer highly expanded clones than newly diagnosed patients, suggesting clonal expansion.

The protocol used for the library was multiplex PCR. Sequencing used an Illumina HiSeq 4000. TCR beta libraries were built with iRepertoire HTBI primers and Arm-PCR amplification of CDR3 regions. Before sequencing, the PCR products underwent gel purification. The paper's data handling went like this. Across samples, fewer than 70 TRBV and 14 TRBJ segments were identified and used for gene usage analysis of CDR3 amino acid clonotypes. COPE and FqMerger were used to merge the filtered high-quality paired reads into contigs. BLAST was used to align contigs to IMGT TRBV, TRBD and TRBJ reference genes, and CDR3 was defined according to IMGT. Clonotypes above 0.1% frequency were classified as highly expanded clones. Repertoire diversity was measured by Shannon entropy, and V-J evenness by the Gini coefficient. A clonotype was considered public if more than one individual shared it. The public reads were reprocessed in TCRdb via fastp at Q25 and MiXCR, keeping in-frame beta chains. Here each entry gathers all rows of one CDR3 protein and keeps the most common genes and DNA. Here the V and J calls rest on TCRdb's processing, not on the authors' analysis. Within this sample are 700,000 or so distinct CDR3 sequences, with about 30% of them counted one time only. The ten most abundant clones make up about two fifths of the sample.

Including the terminal cysteine and phenylalanine, the CDR3 comprises 14 residues. Just CDR3 DNA is preserved here, 42 bases in frame from base 1. CDR1 MNHEY and CDR2 SMNVEV are derived from the germline V gene (reference sequence). Trimming takes 3 bases from V and 5 bases from J, and the germline ends sit 11 bases apart. This clonotype appeared many times. The specificity of this receptor is unknown. Nothing much larger sits one base from this clone, and base qualities are not available. The time point label, read with the paper, signifies: persistent/refractory GD, antithyroid drugs over 5 years with positive TRAb. For both TCR sequencing and RNA sequencing, RNA was extracted from PBMCs using TRIzol. The diagnosis of Graves' disease followed American Thyroid Association guidelines. The patients came from an endocrinology department in Xi'an, China. Each patient gave 9 to 10 milliliters of peripheral blood, collected in an EDTA anticoagulant tube. PBMCs were isolated by Ficoll Paque Plus density gradient separation without further T cell sorting. An Agilent 2100 Bioanalyzer and agarose gel were used to check RNA quality, and a NanoDrop 2000 was used to measure RNA concentration.

The chain employs TRBV27 and TRBJ1-5; the D gene cannot be resolved reliably. Specimen: peripheral blood mononuclear cells (PBMCs), collected when the disease was refractory, from a patient treated with antithyroid drugs. This TCR was sampled from a female donor with Graves disease. The CDR3 loop reads CASSLGIGDQPQHF. The bases read TGTGCCAGCAGTTTGGGAATCGGGGATCAGCCCCAGCATTTT.